This T cell receptor beta chain is drawn from a study of cytomegalovirus exposure and HLA in healthy donors. PCR employed 60 Vbeta and 13 Jbeta primers. Using immunoSEQ multiplex PCR, the repertoire was profiled, and TCRdb retains in-frame clones only, with some absent. Of more than 200,000 clones in the sample, 70% were seen once. V shed 2 bases and J shed 7 bases, with 10 bases lying between them. Germline V gene data show CDR1 as SGDLS and CDR2 as YYNGEE. The CDR3 contains 14 residues. In regard to this clone: Its target is unknown.

Overall study results and limits: There were some V segments, including TRBV6-2 and TRBV6-3, excluded as indistinguishable. One later analysis reportedly identified an Asian-associated ancestry cluster that showed fewer N-insertions than the approximately 710-donor mean. Immune exposure information available was restricted to CMV serostatus.

The chain is built from TRBV9 and TRBJ1-6, with D possibly TRBD1 on 6 matching bases. Sequenced: PBMCs. The TCR originated in a man between 35 and 55 years old in good health and CMV-seropositive. Here the CDR3 DNA reads TGTGCCAGCAGCGTTGCAGGGGACAATTCACCCCTCCACTTT. It is translated as CASSVAGDNSPLHF. The full variable domain, completed using reference TRBV9 and TRBJ1-6, is DSGVTQTPKHLITATGQRVTLRCSPRSGDLSVYWYQQSLDQGLQFLIQYYNGEERAKGNILERFSAQQFPDLHSELNLSSLELGDSALYFCASSVAGDNSPLHFGNGTRLTVT.